This T cell receptor (beta chain) is drawn from a study of long-term antiretroviral therapy in people with HIV (dated by TCRdb to between 2021 and 2022). Concerning the study at large: The earliest samples were collected approximately a decade before the 2015 WHO recommendation for immediate ART, a period when ART was typically delayed until CD4 counts fell. This retrospective serial study examined whether starting ART and sustained HIV suppression were associated with changes in the composition and diversity of the TRB repertoire in peripheral blood. The cohort contributed roughly 200 cryopreserved PBMC samples from about 31 adults with confirmed HIV infection, collected serially over a mean of around 6 years (range 1-12). Of the approximately 30 participants with HIV, 10 to 11 were female. No cross-contamination during QIAcube processing turned up in test extractions that ran a monoclonal T-cell line alongside around 34 polyclonal samples. Beyond this particular receptor, the publication reports: Narrower CDR3 length ranges were observed in HIV repertoires than in controls, and an antigen-experienced repertoire with only a slight naive shift after ART was suggested by the network structure. Starting ART was linked to a significant rise in TRB diversity, yet even with long-term ART the diversity remained significantly lower than in transplant donor controls. The samples were dated from about 2004 to 2017, and the ART regimens that were used may be less effective than current ART regimens. Owing to limited PBMC availability, only the TCR beta chain was sequenced, without alpha chain pairing. Because pre-ART samples had limited cell numbers, unsorted PBMC were profiled rather than sorted CD4+ and CD8+ T cells. Expanded TRB clones identified before ART initiation dominated the repertoire at all time points, although this dominance fluctuated and declined in many PLHIV after ART. Inferences about post-ART repertoire changes were limited because no data were available on ART adherence, viral resistance or therapy changes.

The immunoSEQ hsTCRB v3.0 assay was used at survey level resolution to sequence the TRB variable region. TRB sequencing targeted a depth of 40,000-50,000 T-cell genomes per sample. Pooled TRB libraries were sequenced on an Illumina MiSeq with a v3 150-cycle kit. Regarding the original processing steps: Repertoire analysis was performed in R inside a reproducible Nextflow workflow that covered QC, data transformation and analysis. LymphoSeq2, an R package for exploring AIRR-Seq data, was used to implement the custom analyses. A few samples that yielded fewer than 5000 total TRB sequences were excluded, so that around 190 HIV repertoires were analyzed. Of the roughly 190 retained HIV repertoires, some 60 were collected before and roughly 130 after ART initiation. Each repertoire was downsampled to 5000 TRB nucleotide sequences, and summary statistics were averaged across 100 downsampling iterations. TRB sequences were retained for analysis only if CDR3 regions of at least seven amino acids were present. Diversity was assessed using a clonality score derived from Shannon entropy and using the Gini coefficient. In the repertoire networks, any two of the top 5000 CDR3 amino acid sequences were linked whenever the two sequences differed by an edit distance of one. Antigen specificity groups and MHC restriction were predicted for TRB CDR3 amino acid sequences with GLIPH2. To flag known CMV, EBV, HIV or tissue antigen associations, CDR3 amino acid sequences were matched against VDJdb and McPAS-TCR. Pre-ART, post-ART and control groups were compared with Wilcoxon signed-rank tests and Holm-Bonferroni correction. TCRdb holds this immuneACCESS table with in-frame rearrangements only. Some clones are missing; in checked studies, unresolved V genes explain under half, and the rest has no known cause. V and J calls and clone size are given by that table; D and trimming were obtained from the DNA. The sample profile shows about 31,000 clones; about 76% of them were found once. 3.2% of the sample lies in the top ten.

To be included, a participant needed at least one PBMC sample from before ART initiation plus at least two post-ART samples. Treatment was received in the United States of America by all participants with HIV. Before DNA extraction, cryopreserved samples of 1-10 million PBMC were thawed and washed. At the time of the earliest PBMC sample for each participant with HIV, ages ranged from roughly 23 to 60 years. Per participant, PBMC samples came from 1-4 timepoints prior to ART initiation and 2-8 timepoints following ART initiation, for a median of 7 samples. For every participant, serial HIV viral load, CD4+ T-cell count, ART history and demographic data were obtained. A Qiagen kit on a QIAcube was used to extract genomic DNA from unsorted PBMC, with samples processed in batches of 12. Spanning cysteine to phenylalanine, the CDR3 consists of 16 amino acids. Left in the record is the CDR3 DNA by itself, 48 bases read in frame from the first base. Via the germline V gene (reference sequence), CDR1 is SGHNT and CDR2 YYREEE. V is pared back by 3 bases and J by 0 bases, with 16 bases lying between the germline termini.

To note about this clone: The target of this receptor is not known. No much larger clonotype is one base removed from it; base qualities were not supplied.

The sequence came from a man between 18 and 29 years old with HIV. This chain is built from TRBV5-4 and TRBJ2-7, with the identity of the D gene unclear. Sequencing used unsorted PBMCs, obtained 1.9 years after starting antiretroviral therapy. The nucleotides read TGTGCCAGCAGCTCCTTCCAAGGACCAAGCTCCTACGAGCAGTACTTC. This gives the protein CASSSFQGPSSYEQYF.